The rows below give T cell receptor beta chains drawn from one sample of a study of Ad26.COV2.S vaccination and SARS-CoV-2 variants. Measured with immunoSEQ multiplex PCR; TCRdb has only the in-frame clones, and not every one. The sample has hundreds of thousands of clones, about nine tenths seen once. The source material was peripheral blood, sampled in a trial of Ad26.COV2.S vaccine versus placebo. These receptors were collected from a person between 18 and 65 years old who received the Ad26.COV2.S COVID-19 vaccine or a placebo. Each CDR3 is given with its conserved first and last residue. A D gene is named only where the DNA matches it firmly. Only part of the rows carry a size: once, few, many, or a class if the clone is expanded.

clone_size: once; d_call: NA; j_call: TRBJ1-3; v_call: TRBV5-1; cdr3_nt: TGCGCCAGCAGCGACTTCGGGGGAACTGGAAACACCATATATTTT; cdr3_aa: CASSDFGGTGNTIYF
clone_size: NA; d_call: TRBD1; j_call: TRBJ2-7; v_call: TRBV4-3; cdr3_nt: TGCGCCAGCAGCCAAGTACCGGGACAGGAGATCTCCTACGAGCAGTACTTC; cdr3_aa: CASSQVPGQEISYEQYF
clone_size: once; d_call: NA; j_call: TRBJ2-7; v_call: TRBV11-2; cdr3_nt: TGTGCCAGCAGCTTAAAACCTACGGACCGAGTGGAGTACTTC; cdr3_aa: CASSLKPTDRVEYF
clone_size: once; d_call: NA; j_call: TRBJ2-3; v_call: TRBV12-5; cdr3_nt: TGTGCTAGTGGTTTGGCCGGGGTGGCGGGCCAGGTTTCGGATACGCAGTATTTT; cdr3_aa: CASGLAGVAGQVSDTQYF
clone_size: NA; d_call: TRBD1; j_call: TRBJ2-2; v_call: TRBV13; cdr3_nt: TGTGCCAGCAGCGGGGCCGGGACAGGGGACGGGGAGCTGTTTTTT; cdr3_aa: CASSGAGTGDGELFF
clone_size: few; d_call: NA; j_call: TRBJ1-1; v_call: TRBV3-1/TRBV3-2; cdr3_nt: TGTGCCAGCAGCCAAGAACGGCAGAACACTGAAGCTTTCTTT; cdr3_aa: CASSQERQNTEAFF
clone_size: NA; d_call: NA; j_call: TRBJ1-2; v_call: TRBV18; cdr3_nt: TGTGCCAGCTCACCTCTGGACGGTAACTATGGCTACACCTTC; cdr3_aa: CASSPLDGNYGYTF
clone_size: NA; d_call: NA; j_call: TRBJ2-7; v_call: TRBV6-5; cdr3_nt: TGTGCCAGCAGTTCCCTACAGGGTCCGACGTACGAGCAGTACTTC; cdr3_aa: CASSSLQGPTYEQYF
clone_size: NA; d_call: NA; j_call: TRBJ2-4; v_call: TRBV2; cdr3_nt: TGTGCCAGCACCCAAGGAGTGAACATTCAGTACTTC; cdr3_aa: CASTQGVNIQYF
clone_size: NA; d_call: NA; j_call: TRBJ2-7; v_call: TRBV14; cdr3_nt: TGTGCCAGCAGTGGACTCAGCTACGAGCAGTACTTC; cdr3_aa: CASSGLSYEQYF
clone_size: NA; d_call: NA; j_call: TRBJ1-6; v_call: TRBV21-1; cdr3_nt: TGTGCCAGCACCCAAGGGCCCCACAGGGTGAATAATTCACCCCTCCACTTT; cdr3_aa: CASTQGPHRVNNSPLHF
clone_size: NA; d_call: TRBD1; j_call: TRBJ1-5; v_call: TRBV6-2/TRBV6-3; cdr3_nt: TGTGCCAGCAGTGGGACAGGGGGCTGGAGCAATCAGCCCCAGCATTTT; cdr3_aa: CASSGTGGWSNQPQHF
clone_size: once; d_call: NA; j_call: TRBJ2-1; v_call: TRBV7-9; cdr3_nt: TGTGCCAGCAGCCGCTCGGACGGTTACTACAATGAGCAGTTCTTC; cdr3_aa: CASSRSDGYYNEQFF
clone_size: NA; d_call: TRBD2; j_call: TRBJ2-5; v_call: TRBV7-2; cdr3_nt: TGTGCCAGCAGTTCCCGGGGACTAGCCGGGGGGTACCAAGAGACCCAGTACTTC; cdr3_aa: CASSSRGLAGGYQETQYF
clone_size: once; d_call: NA; j_call: TRBJ1-6; v_call: TRBV27; cdr3_nt: TGTGCCAGCAGACGTCAAAACCCACTGGGGGGCGATTCACCCCTCCACTTT; cdr3_aa: CASRRQNPLGGDSPLHF
clone_size: NA; d_call: TRBD2; j_call: TRBJ2-1; v_call: TRBV24-1; cdr3_nt: TGTGCCACCAGTGAGCCCGGGGGGGCCGGGAATGAGCAGTTCTTC; cdr3_aa: CATSEPGGAGNEQFF
clone_size: NA; d_call: TRBD2; j_call: TRBJ2-1; v_call: TRBV6-5; cdr3_nt: TGTGCCAGCAGTTATCGCGGGGGGATATACAATGAGCAGTTCTTC; cdr3_aa: CASSYRGGIYNEQFF
clone_size: NA; d_call: NA; j_call: TRBJ2-4; v_call: TRBV7-9; cdr3_nt: TGTGCCAGCACCAAGGATGGAGCCAAAAACATTCAGTACTTC; cdr3_aa: CASTKDGAKNIQYF
clone_size: NA; d_call: TRBD1; j_call: TRBJ1-1; v_call: TRBV6-2/TRBV6-3; cdr3_nt: TGTGCCAGCAGTACCGGACAGGCTACCAACACTGAAGCTTTCTTT; cdr3_aa: CASSTGQATNTEAFF
clone_size: once; d_call: NA; j_call: TRBJ1-1; v_call: TRBV6-2/TRBV6-3; cdr3_nt: TGTGCCAGCAGTTACTCGCGGGGAAACACTGAAGCTTTCTTT; cdr3_aa: CASSYSRGNTEAFF
clone_size: NA; d_call: NA; j_call: TRBJ1-6; v_call: TRBV6-5; cdr3_nt: TGTGCCAGCTCATACAGTGCTTCACCCCTCCACTTT; cdr3_aa: CASSYSASPLHF
clone_size: NA; d_call: TRBD2; j_call: TRBJ2-3; v_call: TRBV28; cdr3_nt: TGTGCCAGCAGTTTAGGGGGGGTCCCAGATACGCAGTATTTT; cdr3_aa: CASSLGGVPDTQYF
clone_size: NA; d_call: NA; j_call: TRBJ2-1; v_call: TRBV18; cdr3_nt: TGTGCCAGCTCAGCAGGGAAGGGTGAGCAGTTCTTC; cdr3_aa: CASSAGKGEQFF
clone_size: NA; d_call: NA; j_call: TRBJ1-5; v_call: TRBV30; cdr3_nt: TGTGCCTGGGCCCCGAGAGGGTTTGGCAATCAGCCCCAGCATTTT; cdr3_aa: CAWAPRGFGNQPQHF
clone_size: NA; d_call: TRBD1; j_call: TRBJ1-1; v_call: TRBV10-3; cdr3_nt: TGTGCCATCACCCATCAGGACAGGGGGCTTACTGAAGCTTTCTTT; cdr3_aa: CAITHQDRGLTEAFF
clone_size: NA; d_call: NA; j_call: TRBJ2-7; v_call: TRBV29-1; cdr3_nt: TGTGGGGCTAGGCAGAGCAGCTCCTACGAGCAGTACTTC; cdr3_aa: CGARQSSSYEQYF
clone_size: NA; d_call: NA; j_call: TRBJ2-1; v_call: TRBV18; cdr3_nt: TGTGCCAGCTCACCACAGGACCTAACCTACAATGAGCAGTTCTTC; cdr3_aa: CASSPQDLTYNEQFF
clone_size: NA; d_call: TRBD1; j_call: TRBJ1-5; v_call: TRBV6-6; cdr3_nt: TGTGCCAGCAGTCCTCTCCGGGGGGCTACAGACAGGGGGCGAAGCAATCAGCCCCAGCATTTT; cdr3_aa: CASSPLRGATDRGRSNQPQHF
clone_size: NA; d_call: NA; j_call: TRBJ1-5; v_call: TRBV23-1; cdr3_nt: TGCGCCAGCAGTCAAGCCTCCCGCGGTTGGTTTCTTTGTCCGGGGAGCAATCAGCCCCAGCATTTT; cdr3_aa: CASSQASRGWFLCPGSNQPQHF
clone_size: NA; d_call: TRBD1; j_call: TRBJ1-6; v_call: TRBV28; cdr3_nt: TGTGCCAGCAGTCCGTACAGGGGATCGGGGAATTCACCCCTCCACTTT; cdr3_aa: CASSPYRGSGNSPLHF
clone_size: NA; d_call: NA; j_call: TRBJ2-2; v_call: TRBV29-1; cdr3_nt: TGCAGCGTTGAGTCCGGCTATGGCGGGGAGCTGTTTTTT; cdr3_aa: CSVESGYGGELFF
clone_size: NA; d_call: TRBD2; j_call: TRBJ2-2; v_call: TRBV19; cdr3_nt: TGTGCCAGTAGCAAAGGACTAGCGGGGGCCCTAACCGGGGAGCTGTTTTTT; cdr3_aa: CASSKGLAGALTGELFF
clone_size: few; d_call: TRBD2; j_call: TRBJ2-3; v_call: TRBV7-9; cdr3_nt: TGTGCCAGCAGCTTAGCCGGACTAGCGGGGGGGGCTAGCACAGATACGCAGTATTTT; cdr3_aa: CASSLAGLAGGASTDTQYF
clone_size: NA; d_call: TRBD1; j_call: TRBJ2-7; v_call: TRBV5-6; cdr3_nt: TGTGCCAGCAGCGCATCAGGGGGCCCCCGCTACGAGCAGTACTTC; cdr3_aa: CASSASGGPRYEQYF
clone_size: NA; d_call: NA; j_call: TRBJ2-5; v_call: TRBV6-5; cdr3_nt: TGTGCCAGCAGTTCCCCCCGGGACTTACAAGAGACCCAGTACTTC; cdr3_aa: CASSSPRDLQETQYF
clone_size: NA; d_call: NA; j_call: TRBJ1-5; v_call: TRBV7-9; cdr3_nt: TGTGCCAGCAGCTTAGCGATCGGGGGAGGCGACAATCAGCCCCAGCATTTT; cdr3_aa: CASSLAIGGGDNQPQHF
clone_size: NA; d_call: NA; j_call: TRBJ2-7; v_call: TRBV25-1; cdr3_nt: TGTGCCAGCAGTGAATTGGGCCGGGTCTCTGGACGTTACGAGCAGTACTTC; cdr3_aa: CASSELGRVSGRYEQYF
clone_size: NA; d_call: NA; j_call: TRBJ2-3; v_call: TRBV10-1; cdr3_nt: TGCGCCAGCAGTGAGTCGGGCGATACGCAGTATTTT; cdr3_aa: CASSESGDTQYF
clone_size: once; d_call: NA; j_call: TRBJ2-7; v_call: TRBV30; cdr3_nt: TGTGCCTGGAGTGGGGGCGGAGAGCAGTACTTC; cdr3_aa: CAWSGGGEQYF
clone_size: NA; d_call: TRBD1; j_call: TRBJ2-7; v_call: TRBV4-2; cdr3_nt: TGTGCCAGCAGCCAAGAGTATTTAGGACAGGGGGCGAACGAGCAGTACTTC; cdr3_aa: CASSQEYLGQGANEQYF
clone_size: NA; d_call: NA; j_call: TRBJ2-1; v_call: TRBV12-3/TRBV12-4; cdr3_nt: TGTGCCAGCAGCGGATTAGGGGATCATGAGCAGTTCTTC; cdr3_aa: CASSGLGDHEQFF
clone_size: NA; d_call: TRBD1; j_call: TRBJ1-5; v_call: TRBV30; cdr3_nt: TGTGCCTGGAGTGGGGTGGGACAGGGGGCGATCCAGCCCCAGCATTTT; cdr3_aa: CAWSGVGQGAIQPQHF
clone_size: NA; d_call: TRBD1; j_call: TRBJ2-6; v_call: TRBV19; cdr3_nt: TGTGCCAGTAGTTCGACGGGACAGCTAGTCTCTGGGGCCAACGTCCTGACTTTC; cdr3_aa: CASSSTGQLVSGANVLTF
clone_size: NA; d_call: NA; j_call: TRBJ1-2; v_call: TRBV12-3/TRBV12-4; cdr3_nt: TGTGCCAGCAGTTTATATGGGGACTATGGCTACACCTTC; cdr3_aa: CASSLYGDYGYTF
clone_size: NA; d_call: NA; j_call: TRBJ2-1; v_call: TRBV5-4; cdr3_nt: TGTGCCAGCAGCTTGGGAGGAGCCAGGGGCTACTACAATGAGCAGTTCTTC; cdr3_aa: CASSLGGARGYYNEQFF
clone_size: NA; d_call: NA; j_call: TRBJ2-3; v_call: TRBV29-1; cdr3_nt: TGCAGCGTTCGACCTGCCGGGACATCATCGCTCTCCTCTGCGCAGTATTTT; cdr3_aa: CSVRPAGTSSLSSAQYF
clone_size: NA; d_call: NA; j_call: TRBJ2-1; v_call: TRBV5-6; cdr3_nt: TGTGCCAGCAGCTTGAAGGATAAGGGGCACTCCTACAATGAGCAGTTCTTC; cdr3_aa: CASSLKDKGHSYNEQFF
clone_size: NA; d_call: NA; j_call: TRBJ2-7; v_call: TRBV5-4; cdr3_nt: TGTGCCAGCAGCCCTCAGGGGACCAACTACGAGCAGTACTTC; cdr3_aa: CASSPQGTNYEQYF
clone_size: NA; d_call: NA; j_call: TRBJ2-5; v_call: TRBV9; cdr3_nt: TGTGCCAGCAGCGTAGGTAACCAAGAGACCCAGTACTTC; cdr3_aa: CASSVGNQETQYF
clone_size: NA; d_call: NA; j_call: TRBJ2-3; v_call: TRBV4-3; cdr3_nt: TGCGCCAGCAGCCAAGGTGTTTCAGATACGCAGTATTTT; cdr3_aa: CASSQGVSDTQYF
clone_size: NA; d_call: NA; j_call: TRBJ2-3; v_call: TRBV4-3; cdr3_nt: TGCGCCAGCAGCCAAGGAAGCCTCACAGATACGCAGTATTTT; cdr3_aa: CASSQGSLTDTQYF
clone_size: NA; d_call: TRBD2; j_call: TRBJ2-2; v_call: TRBV5-4; cdr3_nt: TGTGCCAGCAATAAAGGCGGGGGGGCGTTTGACACCGGGGAGCTGTTTTTT; cdr3_aa: CASNKGGGAFDTGELFF
clone_size: NA; d_call: NA; j_call: TRBJ1-3; v_call: TRBV7-6; cdr3_nt: TGTGCCAGCAGCTTAGCTTTCCTTAGCCGCTCTGGAAACACCATATATTTT; cdr3_aa: CASSLAFLSRSGNTIYF
clone_size: NA; d_call: TRBD2; j_call: TRBJ2-2; v_call: TRBV19; cdr3_nt: TGTGCCAGTACAGCGGGGGGCACCGGGGAGCTGTTTTTT; cdr3_aa: CASTAGGTGELFF
clone_size: NA; d_call: TRBD1; j_call: TRBJ2-7; v_call: TRBV5-5; cdr3_nt: TGTGCCAGCAGCCTCCTTAGGGACAGGGGCTACGAGCAGTACTTC; cdr3_aa: CASSLLRDRGYEQYF
clone_size: NA; d_call: TRBD1; j_call: TRBJ2-2; v_call: TRBV6-4; cdr3_nt: TGTGCCAGCAGCGGGACAGGGGTCACCGGGGAGCTGTTTTTT; cdr3_aa: CASSGTGVTGELFF